This TCR beta chain was captured by sequencing in a study of spatial heterogeneity in lung cancer (dated by TCRdb to the late 2010s). Background for the entire study: Beta-chain transcripts were consistently detected in greater numbers than alpha-chain transcripts, which likely reflected higher beta-chain transcript abundance. In the raw uncorrected reads, each unique combination of TCR and UMI appeared more than ten times on average. In non-small cell lung cancer, the study made a quantitative comparison of TCR alpha and beta repertoires among multiple tumor regions, matched nontumor lung and blood. The study linked features of the TCR repertoire to counts of nonsynonymous mutations, which were determined by whole-exome sequencing of tumor tissue. At surgery, both alpha and beta chains were TCR-sequenced in 200 to 250 tumor regions, about 61 matched nontumor lung samples and over 50 PBMC samples.

Library prep was done by 5' RACE. Sequencing relied on a NextSeq 500. To allow correction of PCR and sequencing errors, the TCR library protocol tagged every TCR cDNA molecule with a unique molecular identifier. As for the original processing: TCR identification, UMI-based error correction and CDR3 extraction were performed with Decombinator tools. TCRs above a frequency of 2 per 1,000, corresponding to the top 1% of the tumor frequency distribution, were defined as expanded. Renyi diversity was calculated using the R vegan package after each repertoire was subsampled 100 times to 5,000 TCRs. CDR3 similarity networks were constructed using string-kernel similarity of amino acid triplets, with links drawn between CDR3s whose pairwise similarity was above 0.82. TCRdb ran its own pipeline on the public reads, namely fastp trimming at Q25 and MiXCR clone calling, and kept in-frame beta chains. Rows matching on CDR3 protein sequence are summarized as one entry with the most common DNA and genes. These V and J calls derive from TCRdb rather than the authors' analysis. This sample has tens of thousands of distinct CDR3 sequences in its table, and around 5.2% of those were observed once. 29% of the sample is held by the ten biggest clonotypes.

This clonotype was recorded at least ten times. What antigen it recognizes has not been identified. Per-base quality was not reported, and no clone a single base away is much larger than it. Per the germline V gene (reference sequence), LGHDT is the CDR1 and YNNKEL is the CDR2. The junction shows trimming of 4 bases on V and 6 bases on J, plus 8 bases between the germline ends. The CDR3 measures 12 amino acids from cysteine to phenylalanine. Of all the DNA, just the CDR3 is kept, 36 bases in frame from base 1. This sample's time point label indicates: sample taken at primary tumor resection. For TCR sequencing, whole RNA was extracted from tumor and nontumor lung tissue, or from cryopreserved PBMC samples, and no cell sorting was done. Donors were 65 to 85 patients with early-stage, untreated non-small cell lung cancer from the lung TRACERx cohort. Patients were selected for TCR sequencing only if sufficient RNA was available from at least two tumor regions.

General findings and caveats noted by the study authors: Ubiquitous expanded tumor TCRs were found in blood more often at tumor resection than at routine follow-up. Confirming at a functional level the hypothesis that regional TCRs recognize regional mutations was considered to require additional single-cell paired TCR alpha and beta sequencing.

The sample consisted of PBMCs, taken at surgery. Rearrangement joined TRBV3-1 to TRBJ2-3, with the D segment identity uncertain. The sequence was collected from a female donor with early-stage non-small cell lung cancer. The CDR3 reads CASSLSRDTQYF. The nucleotide sequence is TGTGCCAGCAGCCTTTCGAGGGATACGCAGTATTTT.